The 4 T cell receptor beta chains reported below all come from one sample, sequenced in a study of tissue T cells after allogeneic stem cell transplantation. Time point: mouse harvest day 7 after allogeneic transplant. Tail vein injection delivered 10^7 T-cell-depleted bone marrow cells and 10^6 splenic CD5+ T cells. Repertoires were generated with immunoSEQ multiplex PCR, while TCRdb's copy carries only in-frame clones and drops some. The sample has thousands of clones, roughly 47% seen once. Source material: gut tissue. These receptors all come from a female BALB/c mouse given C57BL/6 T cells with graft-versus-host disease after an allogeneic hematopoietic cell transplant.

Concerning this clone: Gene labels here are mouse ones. Partial CDR3 DNA: TGTGCCAGCAGTCTCAGGACAGGGGGAGGAAATACGCTCTAT. Protein: CASSLRTGGGNTLY. The complete CDR3 protein is CASSLRTGGGNTLYF. J is TRBJ1-3 and V is TRBV26; 10 nucleotides align to TRBD1. The read gets to within 1 residue of the CDR3 end, and the germline J gene fills in the rest. After removal of 3 bases from V and 4 bases from J, the junction contained 3 bases not matched to a gene. The germline V gene encodes CDR1 KGHPV and CDR2 FQNQEV (reference sequence). This CDR3 has 15 residues.

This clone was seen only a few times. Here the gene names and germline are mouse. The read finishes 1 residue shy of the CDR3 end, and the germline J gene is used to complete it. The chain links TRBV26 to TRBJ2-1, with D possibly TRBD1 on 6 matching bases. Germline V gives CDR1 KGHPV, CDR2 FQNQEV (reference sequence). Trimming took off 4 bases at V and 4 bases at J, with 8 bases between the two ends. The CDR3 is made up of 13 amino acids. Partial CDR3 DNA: TGTGCCAGCAGTCCGGGACAATATGCTGAGCAGTTC. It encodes CASSPGQYAEQF. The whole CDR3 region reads CASSPGQYAEQFF.

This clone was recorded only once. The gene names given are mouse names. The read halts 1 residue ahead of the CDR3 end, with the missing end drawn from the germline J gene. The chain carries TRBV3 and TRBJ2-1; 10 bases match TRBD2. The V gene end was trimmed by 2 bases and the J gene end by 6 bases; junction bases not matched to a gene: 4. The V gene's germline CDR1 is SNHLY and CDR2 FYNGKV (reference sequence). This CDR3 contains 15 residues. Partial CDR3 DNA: TGTGCCAGCAGCTTACGGCTGGGGGGGCTTGCTGAGCAGTTC. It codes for CASSLRLGGLAEQF. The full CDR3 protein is CASSLRLGGLAEQFF.

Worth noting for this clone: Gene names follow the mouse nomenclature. CDR3 amino acids: CASRTDYAEQFF. The CDR3 bases that were read are TGTGCTAGTAGGACAGACTATGCTGAGCAGTTC. The V and J genes are TRBV29 and TRBJ2-1; weak D call: TRBD1 (6 bases). The read terminates 1 residue before the CDR3 end, so the remaining end is supplied by the germline J gene. The V end was cut by 9 bases, the J end by 2 bases, with 8 bases between. The CDR3 is made up of 12 amino acids. Germline values: CDR1 MSHET, CDR2 SYDVDS.